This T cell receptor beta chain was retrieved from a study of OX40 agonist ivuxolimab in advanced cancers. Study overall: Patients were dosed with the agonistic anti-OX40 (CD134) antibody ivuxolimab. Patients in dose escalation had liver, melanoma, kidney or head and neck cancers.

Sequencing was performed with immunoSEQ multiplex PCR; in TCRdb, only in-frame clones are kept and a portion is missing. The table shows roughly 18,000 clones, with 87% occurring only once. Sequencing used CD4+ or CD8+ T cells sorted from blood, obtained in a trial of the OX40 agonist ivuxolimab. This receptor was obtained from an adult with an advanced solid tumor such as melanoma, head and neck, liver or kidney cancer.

The chain's CDR3 is CSARGLYGYTF. The CDR3 DNA sequence: TGCAGTGCTAGGGGACTCTATGGCTACACCTTC. This chain connects TRBV20-1 to TRBJ1-2; D perhaps matches TRBD1 (5 bases). Germline V lookup: CDR1 DFQATT, CDR2 SNEGSKA (reference sequence). The CDR3 covers 11 residues. Trimming took 3 bases from V and 4 from J, leaving 6 bases between them.